These 2 T cell receptor beta chains originate from one sample sequenced in a study of PD-L1 blockade in urothelial cancer. Sequencing used immunoSEQ multiplex PCR; TCRdb keeps in-frame clones, though not all of them. The table includes roughly 28,000 clones, 80% to 90% detected once. This sample's time point: peripheral blood 6 weeks after treatment start. Sequenced here: PBMCs, sampled around atezolizumab (anti-PD-L1) treatment. The source of these receptors is a man aged 70 or older with urothelial cancer.

The chain couples TRBV5-6 to TRBJ2-7; TRBD1 is a possible D gene (5 bases). The CDR3 consists of 16 residues. The germline V gene encodes CDR1 SGHDT and CDR2 YYEEEE. The V and J ends lost 3 bases and 2 bases respectively, with 18 bases between them. In nucleotides, the CDR3 is TGTGCCAGCAGCTCAGGACCCACAGGATACCCCTACGAGCAGTACTTC. It specifies CASSSGPTGYPYEQYF. Using reference TRBV5-6 and TRBJ2-7 for the parts outside the CDR3, the full variable domain is DAGVTQSPTHLIKTRGQQVTLRCSPKSGHDTVSWYQQALGQGPQFIFQYYEEEERQRGNFPDRFSGHQFPNYSSELNVNALLLGDSALYLCASSSGPTGYPYEQYFGPGTRLTVT.

The rearrangement joins TRBV29-1 to TRBJ2-2, with D maybe TRBD2 (5 bases). The CDR3 spans 12 residues. The germline V gene has CDR1 SQVTM and CDR2 ANQGSEA. CDR3 amino acids: CGILVLAGELFF. The CDR3 nucleotides read TGCGGCATACTAGTACTCGCCGGGGAGCTGTTTTTT.